What follows are 28 T cell receptor beta chains derived from one specimen sequenced in a study of T cells in Graves' hyperthyroidism and ophthalmopathy. Authors of the study amplified TCR beta CDR3 regions from RNA transcripts. An initial round of RT-PCR targeting the TCR CDR3 relied on the HTBI primer set. TCRdb ran MiXCR on the multiplex PCR reads and lists one entry per CDR3 protein. The sample includes roughly 530,000 distinct CDR3 sequences, 17% of them seen just once. Material: blood. The receptor source for this set is a woman aged 18-29 years with Graves' ophthalmopathy.

In its sample, this clonotype was seen many times. The chain has TRBV6-1 and TRBJ2-2; TRBD2 aligns across 8 bases. Trimming at V came to 2 bases and at J to 1 base, leaving 3 bases not matched to a gene. CDR1 and CDR2 from the germline V gene are MNHNS and SASEGT. The CDR3 is made up of 16 amino acids. DNA of the CDR3: TGTGCCAGCAGTGAACCGCTAGCGGGGAACACCGGGGAGCTGTTTTTT. It translates to CASSEPLAGNTGELFF.

This clonotype was observed a few times. In nucleotides, the CDR3 is TGCAGCGCACAGGAGATGAACACTGAAGCTTTCTTT. It yields the protein CSAQEMNTEAFF. The V and J genes are TRBV29-1 and TRBJ1-1, with D possibly TRBD1 on 5 matching bases. Germline lookup yields CDR1 SQVTM and CDR2 ANQGSEA. V was cut by 7 bases and J by 0 bases, with 9 bases left in between. This CDR3 has 12 residues.

This clonotype was seen more than once but under ten times. This chain connects TRBV12-3 or TRBV12-4 to TRBJ2-3; TRBD2 agrees at 12 bases. CDR3 length: 16 amino acids. The J segment lost 1 base and the V segment lost 4 bases, leaving 3 bases of the junction unmatched. This CDR3 reads CASSWTSGKGTDTQYF. CDR3 sequence (DNA): TGTGCCAGCAGTTGGACTAGCGGGAAGGGCACAGATACGCAGTATTTT.

The rearrangement uses TRBV6-1 and TRBJ1-4; unclear D gene. CDR1 and CDR2 (germline): MNHNS, SASEGT. Trimming took off 7 bases at V and 7 bases at J, with 16 bases between the two ends. CDR3 length: 14 amino acids. The CDR3 region is CASNSPHGSEKLFF. CDR3 DNA: TGTGCCAGCAATAGCCCTCATGGGAGTGAAAAACTGTTTTTT.

This clonotype was seen a few times. The chain joins TRBV10-1 to TRBJ2-5; TRBD2 might be the D (5 bases). Germline lookup yields CDR1 WNHNN and CDR2 SYGVQD (reference sequence). The CDR3 runs to 13 residues. The V end was cut by 4 bases, the J end by 2 bases, with 8 bases between. The CDR3 DNA is TGCGCCAGCAGTGGGACTGATCAAGAGACCCAGTACTTC. This gives the protein CASSGTDQETQYF.

The chain uses TRBV20-1 and TRBJ2-2; D is ambiguous. V lost 2 bases and J 6 bases, leaving 10 bases between the germline ends. CDR1 is DFQATT and CDR2 is SNEGSKA in the germline V gene (reference sequence). The CDR3 runs to 13 residues. CDR3 protein: CSARQTSSGELFF. In nucleotides, the CDR3 is TGCAGTGCTAGACAGACCAGCTCCGGGGAGCTGTTTTTT.

In this sample, this clonotype turned up a few times. The rearrangement joins TRBV7-9 to TRBJ2-1; D might be TRBD2 (6 bases). Between the trimmed V and J ends, which lost 5 bases and 0 bases, there was a span of 11 bases. Per the germline V gene, CDR1 is SEHNR and CDR2 is FQNEAQ (reference sequence). The CDR3 runs to 15 residues. The CDR3 sequence is CASSPRGYSYNEQFF. Here the CDR3 DNA reads TGTGCCAGCAGCCCGCGGGGTTACTCCTACAATGAGCAGTTCTTC.

In this sample, this clonotype turned up many times. V is TRBV20-1 and J is TRBJ2-1, with 8 bases fitting TRBD2. The germline V gene encodes CDR1 DFQATT and CDR2 SNEGSKA (reference sequence). With 3 bases clipped from V and 8 bases from J, the junction kept 15 bases outside the gene matches. This CDR3 has 16 amino acids. CDR3 loop: CSARVPGGPFVDEQFF. CDR3 bases: TGCAGTGCTAGGGTTCCGGGAGGGCCGTTTGTGGATGAGCAGTTCTTC.

This clonotype was counted at least ten times. The chain recombines TRBV7-9 with TRBJ2-7; tentatively, D is TRBD2 (5 bases). CDR3 size: 14 residues. Germline V gives CDR1 SEHNR, CDR2 FQNEAQ (reference sequence). V lost 1 base and J 5 bases, leaving 12 bases between the germline ends. CDR3 sequence: CASSLEGVRDEQYF. CDR3 nucleotides: TGTGCCAGCAGCTTAGAGGGAGTTCGAGACGAGCAGTACTTC.

In this sample, this clonotype turned up many times. The chain is built from TRBV7-2 and TRBJ2-3; 13 bases agree with TRBD2. CDR1 and CDR2 from the germline V gene are SGHTA and FQGNSA. Germline trimming cut 5 bases from V and 4 bases from J; bases unmatched to any gene: 3. The CDR3 loop spans 15 amino acids. The CDR3 sequence is CASSLTSGRSDTQYF. In nucleotides, the CDR3 is TGTGCCAGCAGCCTGACTAGCGGGAGGTCAGATACGCAGTATTTT. Combining the CDR3 with reference TRBV7-2 and TRBJ2-3 gives the whole variable domain GAGVSQSPSNKVTEKGKDVELRCDPISGHTALYWYRQSLGQGLEFLIYFQGNSAPDKSGLPSDRFSAERTGGSVSTLTIQRTQQEDSAVYLCASSLTSGRSDTQYFGPGTRLTVL.

This clonotype occurred a few times. This chain joins TRBV4-1 and TRBJ2-1; D remains unclear. Deletions cut 6 bases from V and 4 bases from J, with 7 bases between. There are 12 residues in the CDR3. Germline V CDR1 and CDR2: MGHRA, YSYEKL. CDR3 residues: CASRSQYNEQFF. The CDR3 DNA follows: TGCGCCAGCAGGTCGCAGTACAATGAGCAGTTCTTC.

This clonotype was seen repeatedly, ten times or more. The V and J genes are TRBV20-1 and TRBJ2-7; 8 bases align to TRBD1. CDR1 and CDR2 from the germline V gene are DFQATT and SNEGSKA (reference sequence). V gave up 7 bases and J gave up 0 bases; unmatched junction bases: 2. This CDR3 spans 12 amino acids. As DNA, the CDR3 is TGCAGTGGGGGACAGGCCTCCTACGAGCAGTACTTC. It translates to CSGGQASYEQYF.

This chain links TRBV30 with TRBJ1-1; D may be TRBD1 (5 bases). The CDR3 runs 14 residues. V was pared by 4 bases and J by 0 bases, with 12 bases between. CDR1 and CDR2 (germline): GTSNPN, SVGIG (reference sequence). CDR3 in DNA: TGTGCCTGGACGAGGAGGGGTTTGAACACTGAAGCTTTCTTT. This sequence encodes CAWTRRGLNTEAFF.

In its sample, this clonotype was seen many times. This sequence joins TRBV5-1 and TRBJ2-2; no reliable D call. Germline assignment: CDR1 SGHRS and CDR2 YFSETQ. Trimming shortened V by 6 bases and J by 6 bases, and 0 bases separated the two germline ends. This CDR3 is built from 9 residues. CDR3 protein: CASTGELFF. The DNA of the CDR3 is TGCGCCAGCACCGGGGAGCTGTTTTTT. Full variable domain (rest looked up from reference TRBV5-1 and TRBJ2-2): KAGVTQTPRYLIKTRGQQVTLSCSPISGHRSVSWYQQTPGQGLQFLFEYFSETQRNKGNFPGRFSGRQFSNSRSEMNVSTLELGDSALYLCASTGELFFGEGSRLTVL.

This clonotype was observed at least ten times. The chain is built from TRBV9 and TRBJ1-1; tentatively, D is TRBD1 (5 bases). The CDR3 is 15 residues long. CDR1 is SGDLS, CDR2 YYNGEE, per germline. V was clipped by 0 bases and J by 5 bases, with 14 bases between them. This CDR3 reads CASSVGPGGETEAFF. The CDR3 DNA reads TGTGCCAGCAGCGTAGGTCCGGGGGGTGAGACTGAAGCTTTCTTT.

This clonotype was seen many times. The V gene is TRBV28, the J gene TRBJ2-1, with unresolved D. The CDR3 spans 15 residues. The germline V and J ends were trimmed by 2 bases and 6 bases, with 14 bases remaining between them. Germline loops: CDR1 MDHEN, CDR2 SYDVKM. The CDR3 loop is CASSLGLLAANEQFF. DNA of the CDR3: TGTGCCAGCAGTTTAGGCCTGCTTGCAGCCAATGAGCAGTTCTTC.

The genes are TRBV28 and TRBJ1-5, with 9 positions matching TRBD1. Trimming removed 6 bases from V and 7 bases from J; junction bases left unmatched: 4. The CDR3 consists of 13 residues. Germline CDR1 reads MDHEN; CDR2 reads SYDVKM. The CDR3 region is CASSPDRGQPQHF. In DNA, the CDR3 is TGTGCCAGCAGCCCCGACAGGGGGCAGCCCCAGCATTTT.

In this sample, this clonotype turned up many times. The genes are TRBV11-2 and TRBJ1-1; maybe TRBD1 (6 bases). The CDR3 is made up of 15 amino acids. Germline assignment: CDR1 SGHAT and CDR2 FQNNGV. V gave up 2 bases and J gave up 1 base, with 11 bases separating them. CDR3 nucleotides: TGTGCCAGCAGCTTAAAGGGGGGCCCGAACACTGAAGCTTTCTTT. Translation: CASSLKGGPNTEAFF.

This clonotype appeared a few times. The chain couples TRBV20-1 to TRBJ2-6, with D perhaps matching TRBD2 (5 bases). The CDR3 sequence is 12 residues long. Germline assignment: CDR1 DFQATT and CDR2 SNEGSKA (reference sequence). V shed 6 bases and J shed 7 bases, with 10 bases lying between them. The CDR3 spells CSAGEVANVLTF. The DNA for the CDR3 is TGCAGTGCCGGGGAAGTAGCCAACGTCCTGACTTTC.

The V and J genes are TRBV6-2 or TRBV6-3 and TRBJ2-3; 9 nucleotides agree with TRBD2. Germline CDR1 reads MNHEY; CDR2 reads SVGEGT. Trimming took 5 bases from V and 4 from J; bases not matched to a gene: 1. The length of the CDR3 is 13 residues. DNA of the CDR3: TGTGCCAGCAGTCGCGGGGGGGCAGATACGCAGTATTTT. Translating it yields CASSRGGADTQYF.

This clonotype was found many times. This sequence joins TRBV29-1 and TRBJ2-5; tentative D call: TRBD1 (6 bases). The CDR3 is 14 amino acids. Germline values: CDR1 SQVTM, CDR2 ANQGSEA. With 0 bases removed from V and 3 bases from J, the gap between germline ends came to 11 bases. CDR3 in amino acids: CSVEDNTGKETQYF. Here the CDR3 DNA reads TGCAGCGTTGAAGATAACACAGGGAAAGAGACCCAGTACTTC.

About this clonotype: At one of its ends the junction is not consistent with the germline gene, which may arise from a read error. V usage is TRBV13 and J usage is TRBJ1-4, with D possibly TRBD1 on 6 matching bases. Germline V gene lookup returns CDR1 PRHDT and CDR2 FYEKMQ (reference sequence). CDR3 length equals 16 residues. The CDR3: CATSRVRGAGNEKLFF. The CDR3 DNA reads as TGTGCCACCAGCAGAGTTCGGGGGGCGGGGAATGAAAAACTGTTTTTT.

This chain links TRBV18 with TRBJ2-7, with D possibly being TRBD1 (9 bases). V was clipped by 4 bases and J by 3 bases, with 28 bases between them. Germline V lookup: CDR1 KGHSH, CDR2 LQKENI. The CDR3 totals 19 residues. CDR3 nucleotides: TGTGCCAGCTCACGGCGACAGGGGGATAGGACTAGCCGATTCTACGAGCAGTACTTC. It codes for CASSRRQGDRTSRFYEQYF.

The V gene is TRBV7-2, the J gene TRBJ1-2; D gene ambiguous. V lost 3 bases and J lost 5, with 7 bases in between. This CDR3 comprises 12 residues. Germline CDR1 is SGHTA and CDR2 is FQGNSA. CDR3 DNA sequence: TGTGCCAGCAGCTTCGATACTTATGGCTACACCTTC. Translated, it gives CASSFDTYGYTF.

About this clonotype: This may be a read error: a much more frequent sequence differs by one nucleotide. V usage is TRBV18 and J usage is TRBJ2-7, with TRBD1 matching over 9 bases. Germline V gene lookup returns CDR1 KGHSH and CDR2 LQKENI. There are 16 residues in the CDR3. CDR3 region: CASSPSTGTGSYGQYF. The CDR3 nucleotides are TGTGCCAGCTCACCATCTACCGGGACAGGGTCCTACGGGCAGTACTTC.

The chain employs TRBV28 and TRBJ1-4, with 12 bases lining up with TRBD1. CDR3 length: 17 residues. J was trimmed by 6 bases and V by 3 bases; bases with no gene match: 8. CDR1 and CDR2 from the germline V gene are MDHEN and SYDVKM. DNA for the CDR3: TGTGCCAGCAGTTTCCCGGGACAGGGGGCGCTTGATGAAAAACTGTTTTTT. Encoded protein: CASSFPGQGALDEKLFF.

The chain recombines TRBV6-5 with TRBJ2-5; 9 bases fit TRBD2. The V and J ends lost 1 base and 2 bases, in that order; junction bases with no gene match: 2. CDR3 size: 15 residues. CDR1 MNHEY and CDR2 SVGAGI come from the germline V gene. In DNA, the CDR3 is TGTGCCAGCAGTTACTTCGCGGGAGGGCAAGAGACCCAGTACTTC. It is translated as CASSYFAGGQETQYF.

This clonotype has ten or more counts. The J gene is TRBJ1-2, the V gene TRBV28; 12 nucleotides line up with TRBD1. The CDR3 extends over 16 amino acids. Germline V lookup: CDR1 MDHEN, CDR2 SYDVKM. After removal of 4 bases from V and 2 bases from J, the junction contained 5 bases not matched to a gene. CDR3 bases: TGTGCCAGCAGTTCCGGGACAGGGGGCTGGAACTATGGCTACACCTTC. Amino acids: CASSSGTGGWNYGYTF.